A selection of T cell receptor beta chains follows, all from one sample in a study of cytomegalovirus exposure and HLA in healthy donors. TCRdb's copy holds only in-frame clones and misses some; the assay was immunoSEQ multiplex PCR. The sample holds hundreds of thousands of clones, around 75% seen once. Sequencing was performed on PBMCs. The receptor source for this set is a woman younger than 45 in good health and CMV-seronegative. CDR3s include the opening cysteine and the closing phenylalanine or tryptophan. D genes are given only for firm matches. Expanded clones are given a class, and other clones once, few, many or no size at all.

DNA: TGTGCCAGCAGTGTTGGAGGGGAAGGCTATGACTATGGCTACACCTTC; CDR3: CASSVGGEGYDYGYTF; J: TRBJ1-2; size: few; D: NA; V: TRBV9
DNA: TGCAGCGTACCGGGACTAGCGGGATTCCATGAGCAGTTCTTC; CDR3: CSVPGLAGFHEQFF; J: TRBJ2-1; size: NA; D: TRBD2; V: TRBV29-1
DNA: TGCGCCAGCAGCCCCGGGAGGGCTGGCACAGATACGCAGTATTTT; CDR3: CASSPGRAGTDTQYF; J: TRBJ2-3; size: NA; D: TRBD2; V: TRBV5-1
DNA: TGTGCCAGCAGTCCCTCTTCGGGGAACTATGGCTACACCTTC; CDR3: CASSPSSGNYGYTF; J: TRBJ1-2; size: few; D: NA; V: TRBV6-6
DNA: TGTGCCAGCACCCAACGACAGTCCCAGGAAGCTTTCTTT; CDR3: CASTQRQSQEAFF; J: TRBJ1-1; size: once; D: NA; V: TRBV6-6
DNA: TGTGCCAGCAGCTTAAGGACTAGCGGGGGGTTGGGGCAGTTCTTC; CDR3: CASSLRTSGGLGQFF; J: TRBJ2-1; size: few; D: TRBD2; V: TRBV11-2
DNA: TGCGCCAGCAGCCGTTGGACAGGGAACACTGAAGCTTTCTTT; CDR3: CASSRWTGNTEAFF; J: TRBJ1-1; size: NA; D: TRBD1; V: TRBV4-1
DNA: TGTGCCAGCAGCGCCCTGGGCGGGAGCACAGATACGCAGTATTTT; CDR3: CASSALGGSTDTQYF; J: TRBJ2-3; size: NA; D: NA; V: TRBV7-6
DNA: TGTGCCAGCAGCCCGGGGACAGGGGATAACTATGGCTACACCTTC; CDR3: CASSPGTGDNYGYTF; J: TRBJ1-2; size: NA; D: TRBD1; V: TRBV4-2
DNA: TGTGCCAGCTCTGGACAGGGTGGCTACGAGCAGTACTTC; CDR3: CASSGQGGYEQYF; J: TRBJ2-7; size: NA; D: TRBD1; V: TRBV2
DNA: TGTGCCAGCAGCGTGGTCGCCGGGGGGCCCGGGGAGCTGTTTTTT; CDR3: CASSVVAGGPGELFF; J: TRBJ2-2; size: NA; D: NA; V: TRBV9
DNA: TGTGCCACCAGGGTGGGGACTAGCTTTATAGGGGAGACCCAGTACTTC; CDR3: CATRVGTSFIGETQYF; J: TRBJ2-5; size: NA; D: TRBD2; V: TRBV15
DNA: TGTGCCAGCAGTACAAGCTCCTATAATTCACCCCTCCACTTT; CDR3: CASSTSSYNSPLHF; J: TRBJ1-6; size: NA; D: NA; V: TRBV6-5
DNA: TGCGCCAGCAGCCAAGGCGCTAATTCACCCCTCCACTTT; CDR3: CASSQGANSPLHF; J: TRBJ1-6; size: NA; D: NA; V: TRBV4-1
DNA: TGTGCCAGCAGCTTAACGGGAGTAAGGTATAATGAGCAGTTCTTC; CDR3: CASSLTGVRYNEQFF; J: TRBJ2-1; size: NA; D: NA; V: TRBV7-2
DNA: TGTGCCAGCAGCTACTACTCAGGGGGCGCGGTAGGCACTGAAGCTTTCTTT; CDR3: CASSYYSGGAVGTEAFF; J: TRBJ1-1; size: NA; D: TRBD1; V: TRBV5-6
DNA: TGTGCCAGCAGCGCCGGGACTGGGCCTAGTTCCGAGCAGTTCTTC; CDR3: CASSAGTGPSSEQFF; J: TRBJ2-1; size: NA; D: NA; V: TRBV27
DNA: TGTGCCAGCAGCTTGCGCGGGGCTACCTACGAGCAGTACTTC; CDR3: CASSLRGATYEQYF; J: TRBJ2-7; size: NA; D: NA; V: TRBV5-6
DNA: TGTGCCAGCAGCTTAAAGCGGGAGAGGGACAATGAGCAGTTCTTC; CDR3: CASSLKRERDNEQFF; J: TRBJ2-1; size: NA; D: TRBD2; V: TRBV5-4